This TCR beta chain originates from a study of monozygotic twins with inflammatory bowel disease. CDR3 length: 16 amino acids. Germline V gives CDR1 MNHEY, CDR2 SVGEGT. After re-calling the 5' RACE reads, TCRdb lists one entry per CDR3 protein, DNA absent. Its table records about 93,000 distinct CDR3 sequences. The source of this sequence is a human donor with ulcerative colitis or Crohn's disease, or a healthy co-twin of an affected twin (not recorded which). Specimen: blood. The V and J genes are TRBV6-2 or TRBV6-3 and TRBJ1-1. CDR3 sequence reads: CASSYLPGGGVNEAFF.